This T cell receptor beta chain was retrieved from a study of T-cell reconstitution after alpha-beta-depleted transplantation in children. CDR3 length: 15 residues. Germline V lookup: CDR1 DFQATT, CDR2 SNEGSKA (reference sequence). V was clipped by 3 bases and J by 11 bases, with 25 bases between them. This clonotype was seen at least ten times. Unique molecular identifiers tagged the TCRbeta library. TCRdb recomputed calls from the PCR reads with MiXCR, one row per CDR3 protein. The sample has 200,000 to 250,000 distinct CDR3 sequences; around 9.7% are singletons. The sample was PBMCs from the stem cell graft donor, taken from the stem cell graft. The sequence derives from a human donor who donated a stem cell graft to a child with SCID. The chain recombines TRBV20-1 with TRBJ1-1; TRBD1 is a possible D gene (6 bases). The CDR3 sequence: CSARPNPGGLTHAFF. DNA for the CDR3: TGCAGTGCTAGGCCCAACCCCGGGGGCCTTACTCATGCTTTCTTT.